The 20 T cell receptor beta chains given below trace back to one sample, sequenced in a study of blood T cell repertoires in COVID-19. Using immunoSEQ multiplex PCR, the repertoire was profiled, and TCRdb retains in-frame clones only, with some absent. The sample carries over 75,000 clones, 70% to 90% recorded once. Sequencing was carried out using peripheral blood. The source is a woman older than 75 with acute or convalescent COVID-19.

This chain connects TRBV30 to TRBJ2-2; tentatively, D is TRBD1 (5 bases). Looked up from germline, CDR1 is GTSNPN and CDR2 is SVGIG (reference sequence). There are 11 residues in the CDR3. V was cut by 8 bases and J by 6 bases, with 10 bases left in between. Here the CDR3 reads CAGRVAGELFF. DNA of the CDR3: TGTGCCGGCAGGGTGGCCGGGGAGCTGTTTTTT. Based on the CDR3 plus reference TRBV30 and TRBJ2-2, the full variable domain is SQTIHQWPATLVQPVGSPLSLECTVEGTSNPNLYWYRQAAGRGLQLLFYSVGIGQISSEVPQNLSASRPQDRQFILSSKKLLLSDSGFYLCAGRVAGELFFGEGSRLTVL.

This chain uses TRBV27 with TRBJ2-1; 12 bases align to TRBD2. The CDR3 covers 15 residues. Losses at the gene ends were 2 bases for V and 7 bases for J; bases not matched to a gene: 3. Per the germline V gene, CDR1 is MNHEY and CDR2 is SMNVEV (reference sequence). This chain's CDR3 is CASSLLAGGPNEQFF. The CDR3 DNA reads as TGTGCCAGCAGTTTACTAGCGGGAGGGCCGAATGAGCAGTTCTTC.

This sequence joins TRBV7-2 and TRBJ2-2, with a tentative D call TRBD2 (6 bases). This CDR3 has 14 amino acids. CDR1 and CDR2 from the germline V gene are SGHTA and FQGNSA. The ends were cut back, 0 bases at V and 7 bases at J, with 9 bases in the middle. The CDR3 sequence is CASSLALASGELFF. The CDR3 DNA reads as TGTGCCAGCAGCTTAGCGCTAGCGAGCGGGGAGCTGTTTTTT.

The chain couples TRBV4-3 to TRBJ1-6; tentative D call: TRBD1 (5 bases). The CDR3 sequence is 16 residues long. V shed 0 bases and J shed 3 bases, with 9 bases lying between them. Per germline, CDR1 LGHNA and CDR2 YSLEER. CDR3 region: CASSQDGGVYNSPLHF. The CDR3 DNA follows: TGCGCCAGCAGCCAAGATGGGGGGGTCTATAATTCACCCCTCCACTTT.

For the CDR3, the DNA is TGCGCCAGCAGCCCCGAACCAGGGGTTAGTGGCTACACCTTC. This encodes CASSPEPGVSGYTF. The rearrangement uses TRBV5-1 and TRBJ1-2; D possibly corresponds to TRBD1 (6 bases). The CDR3 is 14 amino acids. V was cut by 4 bases and J by 7 bases, with 17 bases left in between. Per germline, CDR1 SGHRS and CDR2 YFSETQ. Full variable domain (missing parts from reference TRBV5-1 and TRBJ1-2): KAGVTQTPRYLIKTRGQQVTLSCSPISGHRSVSWYQQTPGQGLQFLFEYFSETQRNKGNFPGRFSGRQFSNSRSEMNVSTLELGDSALYLCASSPEPGVSGYTFGSGTRLTVV.

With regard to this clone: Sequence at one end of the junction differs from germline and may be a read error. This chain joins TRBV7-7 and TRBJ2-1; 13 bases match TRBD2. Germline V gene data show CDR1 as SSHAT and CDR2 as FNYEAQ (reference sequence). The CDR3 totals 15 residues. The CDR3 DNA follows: TGTGCTAGCAGCACTAGCGGGGGGGCCTACAATGAGCAGTTCTTC. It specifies CASSTSGGAYNEQFF.

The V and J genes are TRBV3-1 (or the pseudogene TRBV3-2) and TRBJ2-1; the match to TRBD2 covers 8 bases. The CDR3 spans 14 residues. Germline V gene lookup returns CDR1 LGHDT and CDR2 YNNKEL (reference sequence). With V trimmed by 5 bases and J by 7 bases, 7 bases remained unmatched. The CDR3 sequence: CASSSPGGGNEQFF. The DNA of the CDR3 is TGTGCCAGCAGCTCCCCCGGGGGGGGTAATGAGCAGTTCTTC.

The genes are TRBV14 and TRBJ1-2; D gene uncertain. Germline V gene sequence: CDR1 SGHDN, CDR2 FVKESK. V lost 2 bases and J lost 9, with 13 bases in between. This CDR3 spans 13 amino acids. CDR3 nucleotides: TGTGCCAGCAGCCAACAGGTTATCGATAGCTACACCTTC. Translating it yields CASSQQVIDSYTF.

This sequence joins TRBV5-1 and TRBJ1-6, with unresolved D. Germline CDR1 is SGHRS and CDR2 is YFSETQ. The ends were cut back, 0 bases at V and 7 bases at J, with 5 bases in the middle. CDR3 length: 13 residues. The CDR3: CASSLVENSPLHF. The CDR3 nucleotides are TGCGCCAGCAGCTTGGTAGAGAATTCACCCCTCCACTTT.

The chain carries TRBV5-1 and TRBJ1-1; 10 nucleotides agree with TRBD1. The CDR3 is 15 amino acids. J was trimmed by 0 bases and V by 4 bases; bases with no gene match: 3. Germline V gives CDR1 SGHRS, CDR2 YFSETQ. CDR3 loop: CASSGGTGVNTEAFF. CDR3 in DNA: TGCGCCAGCAGCGGAGGGACAGGGGTGAACACTGAAGCTTTCTTT.

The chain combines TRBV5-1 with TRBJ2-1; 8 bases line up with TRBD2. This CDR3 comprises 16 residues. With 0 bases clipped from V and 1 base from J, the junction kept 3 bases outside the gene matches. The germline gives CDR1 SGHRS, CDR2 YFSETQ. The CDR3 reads CASSLDGRGSYNEQFF. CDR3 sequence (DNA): TGCGCCAGCAGCTTGGACGGGAGGGGGTCCTACAATGAGCAGTTCTTC.

The chain's CDR3 is CASSRQGKGQPQHF. DNA for the CDR3: TGTGCCAGCAGTCGCCAGGGAAAGGGTCAGCCCCAGCATTTT. The gene calls are TRBV2 and TRBJ1-5; a possible D gene is TRBD1 (5 bases). CDR1 SNHLY and CDR2 FYNNEI come from the germline V gene. The CDR3 runs to 14 residues. The ends were cut back, 5 bases at V and 6 bases at J, with 14 bases in the middle.

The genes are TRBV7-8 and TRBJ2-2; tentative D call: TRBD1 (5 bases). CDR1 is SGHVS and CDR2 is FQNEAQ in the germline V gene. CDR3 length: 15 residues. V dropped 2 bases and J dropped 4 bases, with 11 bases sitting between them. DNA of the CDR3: TGTGCCAGCAGCTTAAATGGGGCCACCACCGGGGAGCTGTTTTTT. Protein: CASSLNGATTGELFF. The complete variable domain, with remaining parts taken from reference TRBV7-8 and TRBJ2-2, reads GAGVSQSPRYKVAKRGQDVALRCDPISGHVSLFWYQQALGQGPEFLTYFQNEAQLDKSGLPSDRFFAERPEGSVSTLKIQRTQQEDSAVYLCASSLNGATTGELFFGEGSRLTVL.

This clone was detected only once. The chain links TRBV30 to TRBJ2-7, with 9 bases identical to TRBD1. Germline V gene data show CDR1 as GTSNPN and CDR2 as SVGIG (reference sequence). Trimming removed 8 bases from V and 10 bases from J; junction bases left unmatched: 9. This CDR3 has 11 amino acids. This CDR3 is CAGGTGTSQYF. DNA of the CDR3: TGTGCCGGAGGGACAGGGACAAGTCAGTACTTC.

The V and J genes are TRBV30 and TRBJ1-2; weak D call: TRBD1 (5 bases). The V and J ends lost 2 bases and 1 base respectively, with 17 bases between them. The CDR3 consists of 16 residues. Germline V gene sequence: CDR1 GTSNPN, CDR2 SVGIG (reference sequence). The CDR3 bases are TGTGCCTGGAGTACGCGGGGGATGGGAGATAACTATGGCTACACCTTC. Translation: CAWSTRGMGDNYGYTF.

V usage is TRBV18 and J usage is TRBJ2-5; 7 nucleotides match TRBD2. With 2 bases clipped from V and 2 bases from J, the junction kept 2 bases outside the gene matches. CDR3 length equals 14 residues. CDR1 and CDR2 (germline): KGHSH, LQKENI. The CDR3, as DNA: TGTGCCAGCTCACCAACGGGAGGTCAAGAGACCCAGTACTTC. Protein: CASSPTGGQETQYF.

The CDR3 nucleotides read TGTGCCACCGGGACAGGGCTCATGAACACTGAAGCTTTCTTT. Protein: CATGTGLMNTEAFF. The rearrangement uses TRBV10-3 and TRBJ1-1; TRBD1 matches at 9 bases. Germline V gene lookup returns CDR1 ENHRY and CDR2 SYGVKD. This CDR3 contains 14 residues. The junction had 6 bases not matched to a gene; V was cut back by 10 bases and J by 0 bases.

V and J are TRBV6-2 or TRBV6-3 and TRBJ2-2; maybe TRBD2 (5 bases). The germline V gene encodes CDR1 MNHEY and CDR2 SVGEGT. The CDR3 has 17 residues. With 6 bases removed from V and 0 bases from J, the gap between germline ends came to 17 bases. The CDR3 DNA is TGTGCCAGCAGCCTCCGAGGTCGGGGAGCGAACACCGGGGAGCTGTTTTTT. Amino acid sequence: CASSLRGRGANTGELFF.

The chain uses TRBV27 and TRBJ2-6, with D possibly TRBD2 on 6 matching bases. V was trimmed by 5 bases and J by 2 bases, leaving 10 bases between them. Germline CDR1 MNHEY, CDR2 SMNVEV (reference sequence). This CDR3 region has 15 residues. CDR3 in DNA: TGTGCCAGCAGTCCGCGGGGCACTGGGGCCAACGTCCTGACTTTC. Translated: CASSPRGTGANVLTF. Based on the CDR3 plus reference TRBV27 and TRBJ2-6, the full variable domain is EAQVTQNPRYLITVTGKKLTVTCSQNMNHEYMSWYRQDPGLGLRQIYYSMNVEVTDKGDVPEGYKVSRKEKRNFPLILESPSPNQTSLYFCASSPRGTGANVLTFGAGSRLTVL.

The CDR3 DNA follows: TGCGCCAGCAGCGAAGGATGGTTACACGGGGCAACTAATGAAAAACTGTTTTTT. Protein sequence: CASSEGWLHGATNEKLFF. V usage is TRBV4-1 and J usage is TRBJ1-4; D uncertain. V was pared by 5 bases and J by 0 bases, with 19 bases between. The CDR3 is 18 residues long. CDR1 is MGHRA and CDR2 is YSYEKL in the germline V gene.